Listed below are T cell receptor beta chains from one sample, sequenced in a study of T cells after yellow fever vaccination. TCRdb fed the 5' RACE reads into MiXCR, producing one record per CDR3 protein. Of roughly 500,000 distinct CDR3 sequences in the sample, 15% to 20% were seen once. The specimen comprised PBMCs, sampled 15 days after the yellow fever booster vaccination. The source of these receptors is a man aged 25 to 45 who received the YFV17D yellow fever vaccine. The CDR3 runs from the conserved cysteine through the conserved F or W. D genes are given only for firm matches. For some rows the clone size is stated as once, few or many, or as a class when expanded; others skip it.

clone_size d_call j_call v_call cdr3_nt cdr3_aa
- - TRBJ2-3 TRBV27 TGTGCCAGCCGTCGGCTCCTAACAGGGCCACTCACTTCTAGCACAGATACGCAGTATTTT CASRRLLTGPLTSSTDTQYF
few TRBD2 TRBJ2-1 TRBV20-1 TGCAGTGCCGGGAGGTACAATGAGCAGTTCTTC CSAGRYNEQFF
- TRBD2 TRBJ2-7 TRBV29-1 TGCAGCGTTCCCGGGACTAGCAGCTACGAGCAGTACTTC CSVPGTSSYEQYF
- TRBD1 TRBJ2-7 TRBV28 TGTGCCAGCAGTTTCCGACAGGGTTTGGACGAGCAGTACTTC CASSFRQGLDEQYF
- TRBD1 TRBJ2-1 TRBV6-5 TGTGCCAGCAGTTACTCGAGACAGGGCTACAATGAGCAGTTCTTC CASSYSRQGYNEQFF
- - TRBJ2-2 TRBV11-2 TGTGCCAGCAGCGCGCCGGGGAGAAGGAACACCGGGGAGCTGTTTTTT CASSAPGRRNTGELFF
- - TRBJ1-1 TRBV29-1 TGCAGGCTCGATCGGGATACGCCGTCTGAAGCTTTCTTT CRLDRDTPSEAFF
- - TRBJ2-1 TRBV29-1 TGCAGCGTTGAGTGGGAGAGGAGGGAGCAGTTCTTC CSVEWERREQFF
- TRBD2 TRBJ2-1 TRBV4-3 TGCGCCAGCAGCCGGGCTTCTATGGGAGGGAGCTCCTACAATGAGCAGTTCTTC CASSRASMGGSSYNEQFF
- TRBD1 TRBJ2-7 TRBV6-2/TRBV6-3 TGTGCCAGCAGTCTGACAGGGCGAACCTACGAGCAGTACTTC CASSLTGRTYEQYF
- - TRBJ2-5 TRBV12-3/TRBV12-4 TGTGCCAGCTTCTTGAGGGGACGGGATCAAGAGACCCAGTACTTC CASFLRGRDQETQYF
few TRBD2 TRBJ2-7 TRBV20-1 TGCAGTGCTACAACCGGGACTAGCAACTACGAGCAGTACTTC CSATTGTSNYEQYF
few - TRBJ2-5 TRBV9 TGTGCCAGCAGCGCACACATGAGGGCGGAGACCCAGTACTTC CASSAHMRAETQYF
- - TRBJ1-2 TRBV4-3 TGCGCCAGCAGCTTGTCTGGGGAGGGTTTCGGCTACACCTTC CASSLSGEGFGYTF
few - TRBJ2-2 TRBV5-1 TGCGCCAGCAGCTTGGCCTCAGCACAAAACACCGGGGAGCTGTTTTTT CASSLASAQNTGELFF
- TRBD2 TRBJ2-3 TRBV20-1 TGCAGTGCTAGCCAGGCTAGCGGGAGTTATGATACGCAGTATTTT CSASQASGSYDTQYF
- TRBD1 TRBJ2-7 TRBV6-5 TGTGCCAGCAGTTCGGGACAGGTAAACTACGAGCAGTACTTC CASSSGQVNYEQYF
few - TRBJ2-1 TRBV29-1 TGCAGCGTCGAAACCGAGAGCTCCTACAATGAGCAGTTCTTC CSVETESSYNEQFF